This T cell receptor beta chain was identified during a study of monozygotic twins with inflammatory bowel disease. Germline V CDR1 and CDR2: SGHNT, YENEEA. The CDR3 contains 11 residues. Findings and caveats of the study: IBD patients exhibited fewer clonotypes shared with other individuals than healthy twins, particularly with disease activity. IBD patients had lower TCRbeta diversity (inverse Simpson) than healthy co-twins.

TCRdb reanalyzed the 5' RACE reads and collapses them to one entry per CDR3 protein, without DNA. Here the sample table reports around 140,000 distinct CDR3 sequences. Of note for this clonotype: Its antigen is as yet unknown.

Sequencing used blood. This TCR was recovered from a human donor with ulcerative colitis or Crohn's disease, or a healthy co-twin of an affected twin (not recorded which). The chain joins TRBV11-3 to TRBJ2-1. CDR3 in amino acids: CASSSSGEQFF.